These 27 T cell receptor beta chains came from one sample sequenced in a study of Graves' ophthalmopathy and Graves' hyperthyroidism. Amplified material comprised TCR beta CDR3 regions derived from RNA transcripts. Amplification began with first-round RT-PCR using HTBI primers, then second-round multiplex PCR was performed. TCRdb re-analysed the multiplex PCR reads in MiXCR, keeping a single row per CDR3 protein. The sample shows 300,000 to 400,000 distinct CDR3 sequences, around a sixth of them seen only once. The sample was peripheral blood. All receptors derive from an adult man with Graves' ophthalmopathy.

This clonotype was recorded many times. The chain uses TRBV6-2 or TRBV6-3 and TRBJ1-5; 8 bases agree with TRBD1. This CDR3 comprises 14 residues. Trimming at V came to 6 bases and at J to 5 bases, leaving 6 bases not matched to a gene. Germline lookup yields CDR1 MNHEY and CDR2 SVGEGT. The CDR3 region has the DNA TGTGCCAGCAGCCCGGACAGGGAGGATCAGCCCCAGCATTTT. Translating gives CASSPDREDQPQHF.

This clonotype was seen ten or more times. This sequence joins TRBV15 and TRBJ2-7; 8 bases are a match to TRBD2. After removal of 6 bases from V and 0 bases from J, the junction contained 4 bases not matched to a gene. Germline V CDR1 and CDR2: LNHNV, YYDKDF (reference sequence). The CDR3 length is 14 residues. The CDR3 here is CATRLAENSYEQYF. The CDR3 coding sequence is TGTGCCACCAGACTAGCGGAGAACTCCTACGAGCAGTACTTC.

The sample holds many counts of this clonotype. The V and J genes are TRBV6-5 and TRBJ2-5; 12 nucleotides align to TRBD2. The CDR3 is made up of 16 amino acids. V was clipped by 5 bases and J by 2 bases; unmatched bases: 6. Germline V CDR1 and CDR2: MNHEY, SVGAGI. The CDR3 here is CASSPLLAGGQETQYF. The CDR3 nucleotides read TGTGCCAGCAGTCCACTCCTAGCGGGGGGGCAAGAGACCCAGTACTTC.

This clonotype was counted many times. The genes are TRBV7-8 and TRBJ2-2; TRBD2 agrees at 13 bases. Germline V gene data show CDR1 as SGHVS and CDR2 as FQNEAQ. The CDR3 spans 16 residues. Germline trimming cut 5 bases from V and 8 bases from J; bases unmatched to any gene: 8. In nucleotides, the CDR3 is TGTGCCAGCAGCCTTCGGACTAGCGGGAGTTCTGGGGAGCTGTTTTTT. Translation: CASSLRTSGSSGELFF.

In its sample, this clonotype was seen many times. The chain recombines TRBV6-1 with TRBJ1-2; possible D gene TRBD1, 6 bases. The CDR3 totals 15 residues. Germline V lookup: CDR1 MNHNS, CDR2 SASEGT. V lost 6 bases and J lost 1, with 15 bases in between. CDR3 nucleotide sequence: TGTGCCAGCAGGCGCTCGGGGGCGCATAACTATGGCTACACCTTC. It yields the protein CASRRSGAHNYGYTF.

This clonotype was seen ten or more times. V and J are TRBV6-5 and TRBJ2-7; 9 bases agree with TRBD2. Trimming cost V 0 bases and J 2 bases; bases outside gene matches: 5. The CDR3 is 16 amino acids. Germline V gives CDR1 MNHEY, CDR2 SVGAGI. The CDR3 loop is CASSYSARGGPYEQYF. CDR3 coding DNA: TGTGCCAGCAGTTACTCCGCGCGGGGGGGCCCCTACGAGCAGTACTTC.

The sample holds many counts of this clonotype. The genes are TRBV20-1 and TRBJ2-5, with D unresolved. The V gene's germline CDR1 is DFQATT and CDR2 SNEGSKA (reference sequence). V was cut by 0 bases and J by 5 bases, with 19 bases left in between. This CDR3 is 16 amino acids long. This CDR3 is CSAREGMGILGETQYF. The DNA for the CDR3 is TGCAGTGCTAGAGAGGGGATGGGTATCCTAGGGGAGACCCAGTACTTC.

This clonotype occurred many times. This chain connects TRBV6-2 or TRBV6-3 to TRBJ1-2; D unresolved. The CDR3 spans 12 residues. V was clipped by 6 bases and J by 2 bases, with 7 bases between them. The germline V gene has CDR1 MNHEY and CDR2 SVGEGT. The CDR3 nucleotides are TGTGCCAGCAGAGACCGGAACTATGGCTACACCTTC. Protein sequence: CASRDRNYGYTF.

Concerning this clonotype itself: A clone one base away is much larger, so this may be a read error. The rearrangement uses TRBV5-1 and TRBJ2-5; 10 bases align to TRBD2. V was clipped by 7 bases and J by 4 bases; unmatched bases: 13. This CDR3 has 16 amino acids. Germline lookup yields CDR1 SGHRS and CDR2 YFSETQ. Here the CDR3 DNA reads TGCGCCAGCGGCGCCAGACTAGCGGGTCGTGGAGAGACCCAGTACTTC. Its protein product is CASGARLAGRGETQYF.

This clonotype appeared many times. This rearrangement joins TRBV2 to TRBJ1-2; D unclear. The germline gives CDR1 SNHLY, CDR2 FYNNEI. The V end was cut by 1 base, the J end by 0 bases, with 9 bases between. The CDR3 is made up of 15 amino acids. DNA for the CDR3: TGTGCCAGCAGTGAAGGGGTCATGGCTAACTATGGCTACACCTTC. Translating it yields CASSEGVMANYGYTF.

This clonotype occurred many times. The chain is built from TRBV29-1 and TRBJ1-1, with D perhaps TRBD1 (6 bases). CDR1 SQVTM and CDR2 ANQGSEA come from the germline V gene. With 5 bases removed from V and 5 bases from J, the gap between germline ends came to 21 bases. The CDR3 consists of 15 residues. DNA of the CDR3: TGCAGCGTTCAAGGGGGGGCATACCGGTCGACTGAAGCTTTCTTT. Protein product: CSVQGGAYRSTEAFF.

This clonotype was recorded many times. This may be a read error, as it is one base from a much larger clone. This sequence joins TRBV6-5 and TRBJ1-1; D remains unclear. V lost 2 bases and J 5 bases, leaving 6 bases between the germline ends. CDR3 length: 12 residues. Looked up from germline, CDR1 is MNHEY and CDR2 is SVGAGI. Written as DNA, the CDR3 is TGTGCCAGCAGTTACGGGGAGACTGAAGCTTTCTTT. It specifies CASSYGETEAFF.

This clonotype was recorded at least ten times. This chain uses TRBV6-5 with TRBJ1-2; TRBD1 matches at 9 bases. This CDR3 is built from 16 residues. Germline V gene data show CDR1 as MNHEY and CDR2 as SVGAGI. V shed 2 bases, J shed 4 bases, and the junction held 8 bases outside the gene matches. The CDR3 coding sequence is TGTGCCAGCAGTTACGACTGGACAGGGGTTCGCTATGGCTACACCTTC. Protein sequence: CASSYDWTGVRYGYTF.

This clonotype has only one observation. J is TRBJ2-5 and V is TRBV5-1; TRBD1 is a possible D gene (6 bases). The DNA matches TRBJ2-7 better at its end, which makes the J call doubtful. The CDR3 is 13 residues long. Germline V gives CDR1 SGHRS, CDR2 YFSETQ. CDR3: CASSLAQGREQYF. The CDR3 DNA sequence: TGCGCCAGCAGCTTGGCGCAGGGGCGCGAGCAGTACTTC.

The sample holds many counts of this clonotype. Written as DNA, the CDR3 is TGTGCCAGCAGCTTAGACACAGGGAGATACTATGGCTACACCTTC. It codes for CASSLDTGRYYGYTF. This chain joins TRBV7-2 and TRBJ1-2, with TRBD1 as a possible D gene (6 bases). This CDR3 contains 15 residues. Germline lookup yields CDR1 SGHTA and CDR2 FQGNSA. With 1 base removed from V and 3 bases from J, the gap between germline ends came to 12 bases. The variable domain in full, completed from reference TRBV7-2 and TRBJ1-2, reads GAGVSQSPSNKVTEKGKDVELRCDPISGHTALYWYRQSLGQGLEFLIYFQGNSAPDKSGLPSDRFSAERTGGSVSTLTIQRTQQEDSAVYLCASSLDTGRYYGYTFGSGTRLTVV.

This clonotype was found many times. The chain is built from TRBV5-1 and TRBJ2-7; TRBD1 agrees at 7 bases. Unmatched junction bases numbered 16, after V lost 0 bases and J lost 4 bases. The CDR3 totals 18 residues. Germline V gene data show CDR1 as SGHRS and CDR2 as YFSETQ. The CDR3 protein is CASSLGHGTVLIRYEQYF. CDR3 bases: TGCGCCAGCAGCTTGGGCCACGGGACAGTCCTAATTAGGTACGAGCAGTACTTC.

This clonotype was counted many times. CDR3 in amino acids: CSAPRQGVSSGANVLTF. In DNA form, the CDR3 reads TGCAGTGCTCCAAGACAGGGGGTTAGCTCTGGGGCCAACGTCCTGACTTTC. The chain uses TRBV20-1 and TRBJ2-6; 9 nucleotides agree with TRBD1. This CDR3 region has 17 residues. With V trimmed by 5 bases and J by 0 bases, 8 bases remained unmatched. From germline, CDR1 is DFQATT and CDR2 SNEGSKA (reference sequence).

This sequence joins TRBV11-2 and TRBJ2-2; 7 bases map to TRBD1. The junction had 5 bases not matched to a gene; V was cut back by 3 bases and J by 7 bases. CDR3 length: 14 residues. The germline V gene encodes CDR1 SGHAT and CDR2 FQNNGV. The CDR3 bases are TGTGCCAGCAGCTTCGACAGGGCTATCGGGGAGCTGTTTTTT. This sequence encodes CASSFDRAIGELFF.

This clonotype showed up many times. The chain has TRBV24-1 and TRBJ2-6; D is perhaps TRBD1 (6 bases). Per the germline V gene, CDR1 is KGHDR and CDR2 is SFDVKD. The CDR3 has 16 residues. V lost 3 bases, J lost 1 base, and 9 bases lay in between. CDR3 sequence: CATSDTGRSGANVLTF. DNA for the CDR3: TGTGCCACCAGTGATACAGGGCGTTCTGGGGCCAACGTCCTGACTTTC.

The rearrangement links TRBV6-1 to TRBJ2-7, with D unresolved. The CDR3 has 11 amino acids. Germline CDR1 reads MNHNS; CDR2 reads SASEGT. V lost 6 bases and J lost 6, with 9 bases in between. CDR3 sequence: CASSQRLEQYF. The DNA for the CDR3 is TGTGCCAGCAGCCAGAGGCTCGAGCAGTACTTC.

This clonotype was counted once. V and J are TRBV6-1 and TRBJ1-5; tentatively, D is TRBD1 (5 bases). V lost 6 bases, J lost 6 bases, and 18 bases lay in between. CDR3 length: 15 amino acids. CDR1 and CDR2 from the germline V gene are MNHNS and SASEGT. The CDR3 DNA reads TGTGCCAGCAGGGGGACCCGGGACTTCAGTCAGCCCCAGCATTTT. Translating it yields CASRGTRDFSQPQHF.

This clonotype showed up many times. In DNA form, the CDR3 reads TGTGCCTGGAGCGGGACGGGAATCAGCCCCCAGCATTTT. Its protein is CAWSGTGISPQHF. This rearrangement joins TRBV30 to TRBJ1-5; D perhaps matches TRBD1 (5 bases). CDR1 is GTSNPN and CDR2 is SVGIG in the germline V gene (reference sequence). V lost 3 bases and J 10 bases, leaving 16 bases between the germline ends. The CDR3 has 13 residues.

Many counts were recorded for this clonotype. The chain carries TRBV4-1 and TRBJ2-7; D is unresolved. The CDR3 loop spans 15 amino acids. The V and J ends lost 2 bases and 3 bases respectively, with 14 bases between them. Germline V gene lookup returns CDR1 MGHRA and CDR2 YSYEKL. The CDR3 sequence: CASSQRWTIYYEQYF. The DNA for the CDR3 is TGCGCCAGCAGCCAAAGGTGGACGATTTACTACGAGCAGTACTTC.

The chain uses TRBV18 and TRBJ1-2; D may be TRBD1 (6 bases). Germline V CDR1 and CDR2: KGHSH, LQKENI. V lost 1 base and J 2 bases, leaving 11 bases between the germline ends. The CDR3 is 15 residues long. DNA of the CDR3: TGTGCCAGCTCACCACTCCAGGGGTGGAACTATGGCTACACCTTC. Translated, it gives CASSPLQGWNYGYTF.

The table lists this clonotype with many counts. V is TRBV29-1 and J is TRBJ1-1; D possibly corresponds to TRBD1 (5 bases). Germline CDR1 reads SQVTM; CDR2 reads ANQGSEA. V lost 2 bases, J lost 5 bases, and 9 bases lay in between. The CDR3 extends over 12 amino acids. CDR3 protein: CSVEQGWTEAFF. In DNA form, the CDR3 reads TGCAGCGTTGAACAGGGTTGGACTGAAGCTTTCTTT.

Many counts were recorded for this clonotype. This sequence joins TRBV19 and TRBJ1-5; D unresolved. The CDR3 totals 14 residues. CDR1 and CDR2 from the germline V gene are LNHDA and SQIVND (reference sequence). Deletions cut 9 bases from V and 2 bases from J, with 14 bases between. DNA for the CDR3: TGTGCCAGCCAAGCCCAACGGGGCAATCAGCCCCAGCATTTT. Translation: CASQAQRGNQPQHF.

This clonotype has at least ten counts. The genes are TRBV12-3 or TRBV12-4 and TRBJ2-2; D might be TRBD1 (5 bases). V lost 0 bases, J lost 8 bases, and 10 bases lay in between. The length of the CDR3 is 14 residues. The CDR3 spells CASSLAQGLGELFF. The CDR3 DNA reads TGTGCCAGCAGTTTAGCGCAGGGTTTGGGGGAGCTGTTTTTT.